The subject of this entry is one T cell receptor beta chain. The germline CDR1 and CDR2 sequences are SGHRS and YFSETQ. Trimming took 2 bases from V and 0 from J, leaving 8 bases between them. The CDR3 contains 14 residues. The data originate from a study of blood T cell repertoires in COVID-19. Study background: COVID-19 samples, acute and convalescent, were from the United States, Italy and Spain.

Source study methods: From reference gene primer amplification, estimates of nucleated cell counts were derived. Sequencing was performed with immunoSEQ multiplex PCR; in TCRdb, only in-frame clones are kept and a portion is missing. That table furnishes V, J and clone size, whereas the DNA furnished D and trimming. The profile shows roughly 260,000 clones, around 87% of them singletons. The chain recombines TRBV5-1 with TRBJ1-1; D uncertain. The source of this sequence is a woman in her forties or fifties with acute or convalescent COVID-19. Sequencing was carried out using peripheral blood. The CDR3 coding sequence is TGCGCCAGCAGCTTAACCACAATGAACACTGAAGCTTTCTTT. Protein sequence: CASSLTTMNTEAFF. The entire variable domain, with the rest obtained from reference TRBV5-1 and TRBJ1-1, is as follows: KAGVTQTPRYLIKTRGQQVTLSCSPISGHRSVSWYQQTPGQGLQFLFEYFSETQRNKGNFPGRFSGRQFSNSRSEMNVSTLELGDSALYLCASSLTTMNTEAFFGQGTRLTVV.